Listed here are 13 T cell receptor beta chains from one sample, sequenced in a study of monozygotic twins with inflammatory bowel disease. TCRdb reprocessed the 5' RACE reads, keeping one entry per CDR3 protein, no DNA. The table lists about 450,000 distinct CDR3 sequences. Sequenced material: blood. These receptors all stem from a human donor with ulcerative colitis or Crohn's disease, or a healthy co-twin of an affected twin (not recorded which).

The chain is built from TRBV19 and TRBJ2-2; TCRdb outputs TRBD1, but without DNA this stays unchecked. This CDR3 spans 17 amino acids. Germline CDR1 LNHDA, CDR2 SQIVND (reference sequence). The CDR3 loop is CASSIGGAAANTGELFF. The full variable domain, with the rest looked up from reference TRBV19 and TRBJ2-2, is DGGITQSPKYLFRKEGQNVTLSCEQNLNHDAMYWYRQDPGQGLRLIYYSQIVNDFQKGDIAEGYSVSREKKESFPLTVTSAQKNPTAFYLCASSIGGAAANTGELFFGEGSRLTVL.

The chain recombines TRBV30 with TRBJ1-2; absent DNA, TCRdb's TRBD1 call cannot be checked. The germline gives CDR1 GTSNPN, CDR2 SVGIG (reference sequence). CDR3 size: 15 residues. CDR3 residues: CAWRVGTGGWYGYTF.

J is TRBJ1-5 and V is TRBV5-1. The length of the CDR3 is 15 residues. Germline V gene sequence: CDR1 SGHRS, CDR2 YFSETQ. The CDR3 reads CASSLEAGSNQPQHF.

The gene calls are TRBV11-3 and TRBJ2-2. This CDR3 has 15 residues. Germline V gene lookup returns CDR1 SGHNT and CDR2 YENEEA. CDR3 sequence: CASSSRAGDTGELFF.

The V and J genes are TRBV27 and TRBJ1-4; the TRBD1 assignment by TCRdb is unverifiable without DNA. Germline values: CDR1 MNHEY, CDR2 SMNVEV (reference sequence). The CDR3 contains 13 residues. The CDR3 reads CASSSLDGTRLIF.

This sequence joins TRBV7-3 and TRBJ2-1. CDR1 and CDR2 from the germline V gene are SGHTA and FQGTGA. This CDR3 is 19 amino acids long. CDR3 sequence: CASSLIPTIGVSSYNEQFF. Complete variable domain (other parts from reference TRBV7-3 and TRBJ2-1): GAGVSQTPSNKVTEKGKYVELRCDPISGHTALYWYRQSLGQGPEFLIYFQGTGAADDSGLPNDRFFAVRPEGSVSTLKIQRTERGDSAVYLCASSLIPTIGVSSYNEQFFGPGTRLTVL.

The V call is TRBV11-2, the J call TRBJ2-1; TCRdb calls TRBD2, which cannot be checked without DNA. The CDR3 sequence is 15 residues long. The germline CDR1 and CDR2 sequences are SGHAT and FQNNGV. This chain's CDR3 is CASSFYGGGGGEQFF. The full variable domain, with the rest looked up from reference TRBV11-2 and TRBJ2-1, is EAGVAQSPRYKIIEKRQSVAFWCNPISGHATLYWYQQILGQGPKLLIQFQNNGVVDDSQLPKDRFSAERLKGVDSTLKIQPAKLEDSAVYLCASSFYGGGGGEQFFGPGTRLTVL.

This rearrangement joins TRBV20-1 to TRBJ2-7; TCRdb designates TRBD2, a call that cannot be tested without DNA. CDR1 is DFQATT and CDR2 is SNEGSKA in the germline V gene (reference sequence). CDR3 length equals 14 residues. The CDR3 sequence is CSARAQREFFEQYF.

The V gene is TRBV20-1, the J gene TRBJ1-2; TCRdb selects TRBD1, and the lack of DNA leaves this call unchecked. The CDR3 is made up of 12 amino acids. CDR1 DFQATT and CDR2 SNEGSKA come from the germline V gene (reference sequence). Here the CDR3 reads CSADEGALGYTF.

This sequence joins TRBV5-1 and TRBJ2-3; TCRdb outputs TRBD1, but without DNA this stays unchecked. Germline CDR1 and CDR2: SGHRS and YFSETQ. The CDR3 has 15 residues. CDR3: CASSAGHQNTDTQYF.

The V and J genes are TRBV15 and TRBJ1-5. The CDR3 spans 14 residues. Germline assignment: CDR1 LNHNV and CDR2 YYDKDF (reference sequence). The CDR3 protein is CATSPGKGNQPQHF.

This chain connects TRBV28 to TRBJ2-2; the D call of TRBD2 rests on TCRdb alone, since no DNA is present to check it. Germline CDR1 is MDHEN and CDR2 is SYDVKM. The CDR3 extends over 15 amino acids. CDR3 region: CASSSSGSGTGELFF.

The rearrangement links TRBV10-3 to TRBJ1-1; as DNA is missing, the TRBD1 call by TCRdb cannot be tested. The length of the CDR3 is 15 residues. Germline V gene lookup returns CDR1 ENHRY and CDR2 SYGVKD. CDR3: CAISDRGKGDTEAFF.